This TCR beta chain was observed in a study of vaccination and CD4 T cells after COVID-19. Across the study: Each individual in the study obtained two doses of BNT162b2 or mRNA-1273 vaccine. Post-diagnosis, post-COVID samples were collected after a median about 100 days, ranging 35 to 161.

Cultured CD4+ T cell DNA underwent sequencing with the Oncomine TCR Beta short-read assay. TCRdb redid the calling of the PCR reads with MiXCR, one entry per CDR3 protein. The sample carries 10,000 to 13,000 distinct CDR3 sequences, more than 50% recorded once. As to this clonotype: Its cognate antigen is unknown.

The germline CDR1 and CDR2 sequences are MNHNS and SASEGT. The CDR3 spans 14 residues. Germline trimming cut 6 bases from V and 6 bases from J; bases unmatched to any gene: 4. Treatment given: approximately 9-day PBMC culture with coronavirus spike peptide pools or control peptides (ViraFEST assay). After expanding antigen-specific T cells with peptide pools, ViraFEST sequenced their TCRs. This chain connects TRBV6-1 to TRBJ1-6; TRBD1 agrees at 8 bases. The sequence was obtained from a human donor who had recovered from COVID-19. What was sequenced was CD4+ T cells from blood, cultured in vitro. CDR3 protein: CASRSGGSNSPLHF. Written as DNA, the CDR3 is TGTGCCAGCAGGTCAGGGGGCAGTAATTCACCCCTCCACTTT.